This T cell receptor (beta chain) derives from a study of vaccination effects on CD4 cells after COVID-19. The protocol was immunoSEQ multiplex PCR, while the TCRdb copy is restricted to in-frame clones and leaves out a portion. The sample carries 50,000 to 60,000 clones, around 70% recorded once. About this clone itself: Its antigen is not known.

V was trimmed by 4 bases and J by 4 bases, leaving 15 bases between them. This CDR3 contains 15 residues. Germline CDR1 reads SGHTS; CDR2 reads YDEGEE. Antigen-specific CD4+ T cells were expanded with viral peptide pools in the ViraFEST assay before sequencing. The culture ran for approximately nine days before CD4+ T cells were isolated. Nucleocapsid antibodies stayed negative before and after vaccination, showing no earlier SARS-CoV-2 infection. The TCR was taken from a human donor who received a COVID-19 vaccine. The sample here was CD4+ T cells from PBMCs cultured with SARS-CoV-2 spike peptides, taken before COVID-19 vaccination. This rearrangement joins TRBV5-8 to TRBJ2-1; possible D gene TRBD2, 5 bases. As DNA, the CDR3 is TGTGCCAGCAGCCGTCCCGGACTGCTATACAATGAGCAGTTCTTC. It is translated as CASSRPGLLYNEQFF.